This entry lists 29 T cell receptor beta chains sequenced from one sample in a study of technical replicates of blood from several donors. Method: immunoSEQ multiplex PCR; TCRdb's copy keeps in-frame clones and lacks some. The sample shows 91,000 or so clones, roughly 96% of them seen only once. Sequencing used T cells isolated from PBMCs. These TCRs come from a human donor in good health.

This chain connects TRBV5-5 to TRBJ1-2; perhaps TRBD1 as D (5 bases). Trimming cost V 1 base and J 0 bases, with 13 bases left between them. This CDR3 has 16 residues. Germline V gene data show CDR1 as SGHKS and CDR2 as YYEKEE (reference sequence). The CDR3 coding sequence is TGTGCCAGCAGCTTGAAACAGGTAACATCTAACTATGGCTACACCTTC. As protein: CASSLKQVTSNYGYTF.

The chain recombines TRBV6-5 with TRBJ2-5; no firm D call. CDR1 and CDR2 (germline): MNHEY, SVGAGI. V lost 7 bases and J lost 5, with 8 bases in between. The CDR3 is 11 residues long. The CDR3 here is CASMSWETQYF. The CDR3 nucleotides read TGTGCCAGCATGAGTTGGGAGACCCAGTACTTC.

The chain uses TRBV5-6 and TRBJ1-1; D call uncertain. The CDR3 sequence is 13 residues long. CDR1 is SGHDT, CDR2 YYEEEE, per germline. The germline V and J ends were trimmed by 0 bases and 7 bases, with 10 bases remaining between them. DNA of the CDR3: TGTGCCAGCAGCTTGGGGTCCTCGGGTGAAGCTTTCTTT. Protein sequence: CASSLGSSGEAFF. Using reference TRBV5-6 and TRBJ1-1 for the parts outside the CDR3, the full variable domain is DAGVTQSPTHLIKTRGQQVTLRCSPKSGHDTVSWYQQALGQGPQFIFQYYEEEERQRGNFPDRFSGHQFPNYSSELNVNALLLGDSALYLCASSLGSSGEAFFGQGTRLTVV.

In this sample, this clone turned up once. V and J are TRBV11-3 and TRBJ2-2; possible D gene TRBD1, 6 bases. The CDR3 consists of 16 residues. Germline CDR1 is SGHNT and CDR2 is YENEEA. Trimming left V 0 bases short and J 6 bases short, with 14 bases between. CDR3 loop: CASSLDQGIGSGELFF. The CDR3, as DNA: TGTGCCAGCAGCTTAGATCAGGGGATCGGTTCCGGGGAGCTGTTTTTT. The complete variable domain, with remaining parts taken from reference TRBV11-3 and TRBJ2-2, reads EAGVVQSPRYKIIEKKQPVAFWCNPISGHNTLYWYLQNLGQGPELLIRYENEEAVDDSQLPKDRFSAERLKGVDSTLKIQPAELGDSAVYLCASSLDQGIGSGELFFGEGSRLTVL.

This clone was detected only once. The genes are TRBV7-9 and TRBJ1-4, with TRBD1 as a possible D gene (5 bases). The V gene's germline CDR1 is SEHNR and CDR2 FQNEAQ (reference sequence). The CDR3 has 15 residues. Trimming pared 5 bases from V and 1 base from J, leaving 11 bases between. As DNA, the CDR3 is TGTGCCAGCAGCCTGCAGGGAGGAACTAATGAAAAACTGTTTTTT. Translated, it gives CASSLQGGTNEKLFF. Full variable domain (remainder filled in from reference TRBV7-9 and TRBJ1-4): DTGVSQNPRHKITKRGQNVTFRCDPISEHNRLYWYRQTLGQGPEFLTYFQNEAQLEKSRLLSDRFSAERPKGSFSTLEIQRTEQGDSAMYLCASSLQGGTNEKLFFGSGTQLSVL.

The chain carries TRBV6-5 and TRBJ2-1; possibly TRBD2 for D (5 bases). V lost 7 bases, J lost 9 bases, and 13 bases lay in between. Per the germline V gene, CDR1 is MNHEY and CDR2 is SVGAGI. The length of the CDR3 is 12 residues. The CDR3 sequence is CASNGRDSEQFF. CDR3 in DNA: TGTGCCAGCAATGGTCGGGATAGTGAGCAGTTCTTC.

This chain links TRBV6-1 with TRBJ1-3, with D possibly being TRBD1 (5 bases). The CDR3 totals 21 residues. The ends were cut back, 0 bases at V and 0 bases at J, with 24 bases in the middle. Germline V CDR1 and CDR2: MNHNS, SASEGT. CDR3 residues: CASSEAIVRVISDLSGNTIYF. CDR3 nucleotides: TGTGCCAGCAGTGAAGCAATAGTCAGGGTAATATCGGACCTCTCTGGAAACACCATATATTTT.

Here the CDR3 DNA reads TGTGCCAGCAGTGATACAGGGCCGGGCGGGGAGCTGTTTTTT. Its protein is CASSDTGPGGELFF. The chain recombines TRBV6-1 with TRBJ2-2; a possible D gene is TRBD1 (6 bases). There are 14 residues in the CDR3. The V gene's germline CDR1 is MNHNS and CDR2 SASEGT. Trimming took 3 bases from V and 7 from J, leaving 12 bases between them.

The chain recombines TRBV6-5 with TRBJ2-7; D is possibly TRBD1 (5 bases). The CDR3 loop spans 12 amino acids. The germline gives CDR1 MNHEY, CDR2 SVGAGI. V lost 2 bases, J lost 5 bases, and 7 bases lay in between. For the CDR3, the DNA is TGTGCCAGCAGTTACACAGGAGACGAGCAGTACTTC. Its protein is CASSYTGDEQYF.

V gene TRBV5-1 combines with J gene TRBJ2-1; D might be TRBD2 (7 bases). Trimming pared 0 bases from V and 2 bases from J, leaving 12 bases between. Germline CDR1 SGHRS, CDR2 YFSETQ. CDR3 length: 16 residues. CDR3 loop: CASSLVGGRAYNEQFF. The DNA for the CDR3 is TGCGCCAGCAGCTTGGTGGGGGGGCGAGCCTACAATGAGCAGTTCTTC.

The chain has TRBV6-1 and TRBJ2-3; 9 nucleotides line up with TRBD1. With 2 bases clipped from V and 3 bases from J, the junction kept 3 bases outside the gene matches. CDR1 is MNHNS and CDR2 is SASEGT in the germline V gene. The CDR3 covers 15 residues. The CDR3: CASSELDRGTDTQYF. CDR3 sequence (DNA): TGTGCCAGCAGTGAATTGGACAGGGGTACAGATACGCAGTATTTT.

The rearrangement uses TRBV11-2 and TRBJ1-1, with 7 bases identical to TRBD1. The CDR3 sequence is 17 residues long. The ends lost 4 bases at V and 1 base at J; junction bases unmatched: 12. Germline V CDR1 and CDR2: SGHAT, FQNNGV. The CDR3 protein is CASSYLDLGTANTEAFF. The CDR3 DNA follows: TGTGCCAGCAGCTACTTAGACTTAGGGACAGCGAACACTGAAGCTTTCTTT.

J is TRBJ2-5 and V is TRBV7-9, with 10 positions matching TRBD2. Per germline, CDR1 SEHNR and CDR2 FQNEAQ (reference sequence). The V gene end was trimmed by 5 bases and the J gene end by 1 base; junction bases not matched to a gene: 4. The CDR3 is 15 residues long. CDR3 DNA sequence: TGTGCCAGCAGCCTGGGACTAGCGATCCAAGAGACCCAGTACTTC. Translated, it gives CASSLGLAIQETQYF.

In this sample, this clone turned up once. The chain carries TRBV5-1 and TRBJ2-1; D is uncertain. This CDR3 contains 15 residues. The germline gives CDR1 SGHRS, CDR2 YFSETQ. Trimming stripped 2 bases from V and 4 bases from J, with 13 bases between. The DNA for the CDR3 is TGCGCCAGCAGCTTACAACAAGGCGGATACAATGAGCAGTTCTTC. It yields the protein CASSLQQGGYNEQFF. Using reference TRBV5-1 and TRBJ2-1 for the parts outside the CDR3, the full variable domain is KAGVTQTPRYLIKTRGQQVTLSCSPISGHRSVSWYQQTPGQGLQFLFEYFSETQRNKGNFPGRFSGRQFSNSRSEMNVSTLELGDSALYLCASSLQQGGYNEQFFGPGTRLTVL.

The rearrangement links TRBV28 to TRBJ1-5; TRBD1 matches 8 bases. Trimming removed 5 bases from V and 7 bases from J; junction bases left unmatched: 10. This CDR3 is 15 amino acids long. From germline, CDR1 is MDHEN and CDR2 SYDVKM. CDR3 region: CASSTSDRVGQPQHF. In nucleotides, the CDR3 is TGTGCCAGCAGTACCTCGGACAGGGTCGGGCAGCCCCAGCATTTT.

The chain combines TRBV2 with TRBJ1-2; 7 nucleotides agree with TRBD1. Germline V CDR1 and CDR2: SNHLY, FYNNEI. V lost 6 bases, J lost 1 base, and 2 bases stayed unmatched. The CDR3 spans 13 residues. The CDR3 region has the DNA TGTGCCAGCAGGAGGGACAGTAACTATGGCTACACCTTC. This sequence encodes CASRRDSNYGYTF.

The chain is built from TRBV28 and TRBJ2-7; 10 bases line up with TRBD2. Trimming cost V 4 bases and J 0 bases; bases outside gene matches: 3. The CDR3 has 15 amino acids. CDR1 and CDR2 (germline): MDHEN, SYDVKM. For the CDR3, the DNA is TGTGCCAGCAGTTCCCCTAGCGGGAGCTCCTACGAGCAGTACTTC. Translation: CASSSPSGSSYEQYF.

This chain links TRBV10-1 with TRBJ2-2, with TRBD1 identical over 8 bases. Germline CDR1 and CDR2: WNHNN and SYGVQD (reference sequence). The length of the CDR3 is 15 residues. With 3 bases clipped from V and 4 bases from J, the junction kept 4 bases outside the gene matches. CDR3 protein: CASSEQGDITGELFF. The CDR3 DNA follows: TGCGCCAGCAGTGAACAGGGGGATATCACCGGGGAGCTGTTTTTT.

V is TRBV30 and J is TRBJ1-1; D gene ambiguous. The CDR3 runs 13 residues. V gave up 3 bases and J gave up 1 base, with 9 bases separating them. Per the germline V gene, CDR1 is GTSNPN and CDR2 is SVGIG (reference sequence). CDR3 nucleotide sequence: TGTGCCTGGAGCCGGAGCTGGAACACTGAAGCTTTCTTT. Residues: CAWSRSWNTEAFF. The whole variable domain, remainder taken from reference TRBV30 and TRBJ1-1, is SQTIHQWPATLVQPVGSPLSLECTVEGTSNPNLYWYRQAAGRGLQLLFYSVGIGQISSEVPQNLSASRPQDRQFILSSKKLLLSDSGFYLCAWSRSWNTEAFFGQGTRLTVV.

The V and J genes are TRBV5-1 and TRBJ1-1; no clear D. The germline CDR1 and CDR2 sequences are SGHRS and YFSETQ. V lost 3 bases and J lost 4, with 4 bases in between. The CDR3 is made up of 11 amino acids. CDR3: CASSSLTEAFF. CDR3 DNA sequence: TGCGCCAGCAGCTCCCTCACTGAAGCTTTCTTT.

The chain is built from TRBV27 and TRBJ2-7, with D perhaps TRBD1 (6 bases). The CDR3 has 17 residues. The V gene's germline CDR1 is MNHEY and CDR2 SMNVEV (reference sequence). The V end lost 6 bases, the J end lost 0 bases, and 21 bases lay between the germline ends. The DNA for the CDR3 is TGTGCCAGCAGCCTAGGGTCTCCGGCAGGGGCCTCCTACGAGCAGTACTTC. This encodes CASSLGSPAGASYEQYF.

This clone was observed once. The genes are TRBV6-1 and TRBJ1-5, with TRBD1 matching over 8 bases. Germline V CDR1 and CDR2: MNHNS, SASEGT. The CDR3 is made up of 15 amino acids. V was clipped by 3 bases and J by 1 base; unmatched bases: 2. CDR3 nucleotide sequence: TGTGCCAGCAGTGATTGGACAGGGAGCAATCAGCCCCAGCATTTT. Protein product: CASSDWTGSNQPQHF.

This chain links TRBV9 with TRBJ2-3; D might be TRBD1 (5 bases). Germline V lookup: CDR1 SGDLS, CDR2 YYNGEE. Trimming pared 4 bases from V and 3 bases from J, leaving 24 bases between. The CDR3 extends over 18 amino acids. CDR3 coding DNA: TGTGCCAGCAGCTATAACCCAACAAGGCAGGGTGGGACAGATACGCAGTATTTT. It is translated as CASSYNPTRQGGTDTQYF.

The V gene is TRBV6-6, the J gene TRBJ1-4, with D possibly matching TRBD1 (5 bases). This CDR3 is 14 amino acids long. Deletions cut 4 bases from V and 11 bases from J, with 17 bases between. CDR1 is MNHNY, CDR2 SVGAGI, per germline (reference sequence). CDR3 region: CASSSDIFGAKLFF. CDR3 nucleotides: TGTGCCAGCAGTTCGGACATTTTCGGTGCGAAACTGTTTTTT.

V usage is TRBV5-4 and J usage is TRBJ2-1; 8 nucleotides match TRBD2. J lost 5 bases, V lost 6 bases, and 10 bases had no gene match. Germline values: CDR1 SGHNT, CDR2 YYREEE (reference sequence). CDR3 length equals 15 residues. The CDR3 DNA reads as TGTGCCAGCACTTCGGGAGGGGTTGGGGACAATGAGCAGTTCTTC. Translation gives CASTSGGVGDNEQFF.

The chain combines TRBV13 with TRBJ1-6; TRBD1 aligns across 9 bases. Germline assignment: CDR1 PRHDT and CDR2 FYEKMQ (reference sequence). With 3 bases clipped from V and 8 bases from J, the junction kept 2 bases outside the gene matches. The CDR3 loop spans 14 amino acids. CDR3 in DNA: TGTGCCAGCAGCTTTGGGACAGGGTATTCACCCCTCCACTTT. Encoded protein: CASSFGTGYSPLHF. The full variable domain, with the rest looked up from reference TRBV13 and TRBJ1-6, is AAGVIQSPRHLIKEKRETATLKCYPIPRHDTVYWYQQGPGQDPQFLISFYEKMQSDKGSIPDRFSAQQFSDYHSELNMSSLELGDSALYFCASSFGTGYSPLHFGNGTRLTVT.

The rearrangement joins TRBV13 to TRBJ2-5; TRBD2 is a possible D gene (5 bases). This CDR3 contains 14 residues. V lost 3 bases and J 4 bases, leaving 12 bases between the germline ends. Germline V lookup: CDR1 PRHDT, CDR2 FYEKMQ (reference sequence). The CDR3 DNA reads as TGTGCCAGCAGCTTCCCCAGGAGGAGAGAGACCCAGTACTTC. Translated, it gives CASSFPRRRETQYF.

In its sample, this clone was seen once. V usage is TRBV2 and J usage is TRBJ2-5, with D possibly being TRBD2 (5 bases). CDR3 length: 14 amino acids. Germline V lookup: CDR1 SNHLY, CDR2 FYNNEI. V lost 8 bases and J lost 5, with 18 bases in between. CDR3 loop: CASLLTTSAETQYF. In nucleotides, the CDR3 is TGTGCCAGCCTTTTGACTACATCGGCGGAGACCCAGTACTTC.

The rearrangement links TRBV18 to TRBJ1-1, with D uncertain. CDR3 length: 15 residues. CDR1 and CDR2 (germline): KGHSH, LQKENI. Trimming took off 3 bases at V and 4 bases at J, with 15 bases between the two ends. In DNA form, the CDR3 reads TGTGCCAGCTCACCGTCGAGATCTCCCGGCACTGAAGCTTTCTTT. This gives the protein CASSPSRSPGTEAFF.